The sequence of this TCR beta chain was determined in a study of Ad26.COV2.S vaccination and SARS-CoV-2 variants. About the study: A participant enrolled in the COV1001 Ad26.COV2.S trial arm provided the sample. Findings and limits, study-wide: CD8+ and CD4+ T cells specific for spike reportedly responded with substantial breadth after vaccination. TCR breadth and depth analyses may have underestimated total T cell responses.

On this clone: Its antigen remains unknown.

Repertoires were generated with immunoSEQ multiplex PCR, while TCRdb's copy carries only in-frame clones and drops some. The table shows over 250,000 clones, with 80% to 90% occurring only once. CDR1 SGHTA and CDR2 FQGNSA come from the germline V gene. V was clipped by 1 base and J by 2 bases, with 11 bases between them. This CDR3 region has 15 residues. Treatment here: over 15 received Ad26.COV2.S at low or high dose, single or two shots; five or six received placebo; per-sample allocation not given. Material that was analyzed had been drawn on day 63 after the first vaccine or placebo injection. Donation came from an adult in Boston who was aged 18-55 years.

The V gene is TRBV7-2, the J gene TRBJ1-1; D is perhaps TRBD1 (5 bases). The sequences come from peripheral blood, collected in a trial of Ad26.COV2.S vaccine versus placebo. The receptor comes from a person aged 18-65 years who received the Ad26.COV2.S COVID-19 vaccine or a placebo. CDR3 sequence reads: CASSLVGGLNTEAFF. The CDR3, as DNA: TGTGCCAGCAGCTTAGTGGGGGGACTAAACACTGAAGCTTTCTTT.